This record looks at one T cell receptor (beta chain) sequence and its context. The data derive from a study of blood T cell repertoires in COVID-19. For the study at large: PBMCs, B-cell-depleted T cells, or T cells were the source of the cDNA or gDNA that made up the material.

Clinical history reported by participants formed the basis on which cohorts were assigned. Among Cohort 3 donors, those recovered had two negative PCRs, clearance, or symptom resolution. In the original workflow: It was from reference gene primer amplification that nucleated cell counts were estimated. Some clones are missing from TCRdb's copy, which holds only in-frame ones; the method was immunoSEQ multiplex PCR. V, J and clone size are taken as reported in that table, and D and trimming were inferred from the DNA itself. Of about 380,000 clones in the sample, 70% to 90% were seen once. This clonotype was sampled from a woman aged 18-29 years who had recovered from COVID-19. The sample taken for sequencing was PBMCs or T cells enriched from blood (not recorded which).

The CDR3 DNA reads as TGTGCCAGCAGCCAAGATTGGGGGGGGGCCCTCGTCCAAAATTCACCCCTCCACTTT. Amino acids: CASSQDWGGALVQNSPLHF. The V gene is TRBV4-2, the J gene TRBJ1-6, with D perhaps TRBD1 (6 bases). The CDR3 runs 19 residues. V was pared by 0 bases and J by 7 bases, with 22 bases between. Germline V gene sequence: CDR1 LGHNA, CDR2 YNFKEQ.